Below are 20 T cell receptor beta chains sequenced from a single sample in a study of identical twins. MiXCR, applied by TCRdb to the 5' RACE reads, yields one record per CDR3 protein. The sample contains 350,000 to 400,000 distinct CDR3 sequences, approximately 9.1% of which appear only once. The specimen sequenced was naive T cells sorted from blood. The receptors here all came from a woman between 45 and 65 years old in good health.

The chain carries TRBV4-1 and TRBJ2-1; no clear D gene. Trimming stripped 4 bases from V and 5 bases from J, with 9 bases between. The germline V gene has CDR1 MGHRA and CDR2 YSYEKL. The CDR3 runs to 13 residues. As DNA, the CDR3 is TGCGCCAGCAGCCTCCTATCACACAATGAGCAGTTCTTC. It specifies CASSLLSHNEQFF.

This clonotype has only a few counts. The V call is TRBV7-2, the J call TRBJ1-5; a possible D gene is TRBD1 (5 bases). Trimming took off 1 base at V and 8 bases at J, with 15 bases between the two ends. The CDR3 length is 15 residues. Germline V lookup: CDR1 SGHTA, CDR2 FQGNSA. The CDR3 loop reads CASSLVPGNRKPQHF. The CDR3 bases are TGTGCCAGCAGCTTAGTCCCAGGGAATCGGAAGCCCCAGCATTTT.

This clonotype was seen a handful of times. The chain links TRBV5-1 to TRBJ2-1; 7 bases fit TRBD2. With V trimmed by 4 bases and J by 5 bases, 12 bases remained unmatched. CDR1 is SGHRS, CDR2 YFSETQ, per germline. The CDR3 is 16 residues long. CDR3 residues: CASSQKAGITDNEQFF. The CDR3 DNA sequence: TGCGCCAGCAGCCAGAAAGCGGGAATAACTGACAATGAGCAGTTCTTC.

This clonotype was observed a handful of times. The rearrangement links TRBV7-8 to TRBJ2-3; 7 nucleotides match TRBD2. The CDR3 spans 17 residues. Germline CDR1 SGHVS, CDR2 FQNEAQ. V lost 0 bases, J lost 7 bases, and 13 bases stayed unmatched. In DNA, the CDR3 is TGTGCCAGCAGCTTAGCGGGTCAGCGGGACTGGGTGTATACGCAGTATTTT. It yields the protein CASSLAGQRDWVYTQYF.

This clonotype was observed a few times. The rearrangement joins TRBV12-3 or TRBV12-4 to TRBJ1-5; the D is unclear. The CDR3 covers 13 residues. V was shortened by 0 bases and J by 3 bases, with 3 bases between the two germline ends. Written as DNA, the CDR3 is TGTGCCAGCAGTTTAGCCTACAATCAGCCCCAGCATTTT. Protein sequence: CASSLAYNQPQHF.

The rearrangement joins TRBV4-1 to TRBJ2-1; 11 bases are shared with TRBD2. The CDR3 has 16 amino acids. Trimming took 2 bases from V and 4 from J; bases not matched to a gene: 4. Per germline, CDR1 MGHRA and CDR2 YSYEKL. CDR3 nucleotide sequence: TGCGCCAGCAGCCAAAGCCCTAGCGGGAGGTACAATGAGCAGTTCTTC. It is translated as CASSQSPSGRYNEQFF.

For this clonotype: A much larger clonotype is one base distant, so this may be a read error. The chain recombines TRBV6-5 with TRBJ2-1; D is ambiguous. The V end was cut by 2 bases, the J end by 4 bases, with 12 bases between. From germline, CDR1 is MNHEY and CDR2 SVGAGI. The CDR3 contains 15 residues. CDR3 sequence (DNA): TGTGCCAGCAGTTACGCACTGAAATCTTACAATGAGCAGTTCTTC. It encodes CASSYALKSYNEQFF.

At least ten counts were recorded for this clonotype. The CDR3, as DNA: TGCGCCAGCAGTCCTGGGACTGCCTGGTTGGACACCGGGGAGCTGTTTTTT. Its protein product is CASSPGTAWLDTGELFF. The rearrangement links TRBV4-1 to TRBJ2-2, with D tentatively TRBD2 (6 bases). Germline V lookup: CDR1 MGHRA, CDR2 YSYEKL. The CDR3 is made up of 17 amino acids. Trimming cost V 6 bases and J 3 bases, with 20 bases left between them.

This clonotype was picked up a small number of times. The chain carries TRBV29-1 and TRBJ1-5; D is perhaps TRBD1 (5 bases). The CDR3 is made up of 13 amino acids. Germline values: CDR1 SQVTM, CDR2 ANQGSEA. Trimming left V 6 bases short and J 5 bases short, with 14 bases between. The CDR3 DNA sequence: TGCAGCGTAACTGAGGCAGGGTATCAGCCCCAGCATTTT. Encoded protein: CSVTEAGYQPQHF.

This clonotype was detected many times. The CDR3 loop is CASSPTRVSQQYF. CDR3 coding DNA: TGTGCCAGCAGCCCCACCAGGGTTTCACAGCAGTATTTT. The chain joins TRBV5-6 to TRBJ2-3; a weak D match, TRBD1 (5 bases). Germline loops: CDR1 SGHDT, CDR2 YYEEEE. The CDR3 length is 13 residues. The ends were cut back, 4 bases at V and 11 bases at J, with 17 bases in the middle.

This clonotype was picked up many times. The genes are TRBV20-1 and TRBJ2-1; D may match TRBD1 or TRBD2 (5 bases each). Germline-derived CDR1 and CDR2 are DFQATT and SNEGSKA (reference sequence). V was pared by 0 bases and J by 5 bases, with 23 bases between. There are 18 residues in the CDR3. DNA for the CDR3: TGCAGTGCTAGAGATTCGGGACGTTTGACTACTCCCCACAATGAGCAGTTCTTC. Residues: CSARDSGRLTTPHNEQFF.

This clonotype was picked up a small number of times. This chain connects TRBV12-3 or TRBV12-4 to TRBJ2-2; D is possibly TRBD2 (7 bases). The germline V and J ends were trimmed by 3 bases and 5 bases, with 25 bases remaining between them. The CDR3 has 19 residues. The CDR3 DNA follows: TGTGCCAGCAGTTTTGGTGGGGCTGGCGGGGGCCCGACTACCGGGGAGCTGTTTTTT. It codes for CASSFGGAGGGPTTGELFF.

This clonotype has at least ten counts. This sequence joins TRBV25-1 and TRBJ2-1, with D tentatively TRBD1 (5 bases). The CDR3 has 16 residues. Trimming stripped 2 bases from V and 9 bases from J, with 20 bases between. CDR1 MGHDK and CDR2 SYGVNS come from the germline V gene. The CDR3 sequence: CASSETQGKVPSEQFF. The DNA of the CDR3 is TGTGCCAGCAGTGAAACCCAGGGTAAAGTGCCTAGTGAGCAGTTCTTC.

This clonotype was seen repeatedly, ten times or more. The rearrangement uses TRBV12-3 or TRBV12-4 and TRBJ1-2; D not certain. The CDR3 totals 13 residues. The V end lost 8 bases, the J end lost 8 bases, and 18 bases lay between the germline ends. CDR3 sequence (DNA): TGTGCCAGCGGGTCGCTCGGGGAGGGAGGCTACACCTTC. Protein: CASGSLGEGGYTF.

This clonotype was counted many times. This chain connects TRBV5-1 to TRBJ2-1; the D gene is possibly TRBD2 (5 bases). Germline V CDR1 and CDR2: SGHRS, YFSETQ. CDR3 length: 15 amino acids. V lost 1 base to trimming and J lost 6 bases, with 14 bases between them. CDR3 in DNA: TGCGCCAGCAGCTTGTTGGGAGTGAGCCCCAATGAGCAGTTCTTC. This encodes CASSLLGVSPNEQFF.

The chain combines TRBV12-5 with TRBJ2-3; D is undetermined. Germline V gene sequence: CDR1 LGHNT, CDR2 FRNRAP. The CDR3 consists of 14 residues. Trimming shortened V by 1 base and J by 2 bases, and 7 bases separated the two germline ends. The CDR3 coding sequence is TGTGCTAGTGGTTTGGACTTATTCACAGATACGCAGTATTTT. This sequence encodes CASGLDLFTDTQYF.

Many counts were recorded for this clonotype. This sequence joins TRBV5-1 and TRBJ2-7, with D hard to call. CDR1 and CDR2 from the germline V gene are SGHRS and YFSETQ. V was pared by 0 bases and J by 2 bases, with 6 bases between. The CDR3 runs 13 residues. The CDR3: CASSLAAAYEQYF. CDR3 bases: TGCGCCAGCAGCTTGGCAGCCGCCTACGAGCAGTACTTC. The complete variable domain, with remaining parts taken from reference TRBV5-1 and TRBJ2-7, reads KAGVTQTPRYLIKTRGQQVTLSCSPISGHRSVSWYQQTPGQGLQFLFEYFSETQRNKGNFPGRFSGRQFSNSRSEMNVSTLELGDSALYLCASSLAAAYEQYFGPGTRLTVT.

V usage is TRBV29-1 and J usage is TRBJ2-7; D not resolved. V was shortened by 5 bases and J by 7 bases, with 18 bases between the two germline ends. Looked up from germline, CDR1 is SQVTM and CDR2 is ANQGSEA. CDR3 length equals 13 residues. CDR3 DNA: TGCAGCGTTCGACCATCTAACGTGCCAGAGCAGTACTTC. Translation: CSVRPSNVPEQYF.

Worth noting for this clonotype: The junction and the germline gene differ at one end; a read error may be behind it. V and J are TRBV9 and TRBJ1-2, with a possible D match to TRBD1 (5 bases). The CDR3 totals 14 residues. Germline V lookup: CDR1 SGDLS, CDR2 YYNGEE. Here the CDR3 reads CASSVASNMGPASF. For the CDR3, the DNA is TGTGCCAGCAGCGTAGCCTCCAACATGGGACCTGCTTCCTTC. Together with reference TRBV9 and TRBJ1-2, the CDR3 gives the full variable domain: DSGVTQTPKHLITATGQRVTLRCSPRSGDLSVYWYQQSLDQGLQFLIQYYNGEERAKGNILERFSAQQFPDLHSELNLSSLELGDSALYFCASSVASNMGPASFGSGTRLTVV.

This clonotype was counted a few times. The CDR3 DNA follows: TGTGCCAGCAGTTTAGTACAAGCGAACACTGAAGCTTTCTTT. Protein sequence: CASSLVQANTEAFF. The V gene is TRBV27, the J gene TRBJ1-1; D not certain. Germline CDR1 is MNHEY and CDR2 is SMNVEV (reference sequence). Trimming stripped 2 bases from V and 1 base from J, with 8 bases between. The CDR3 is 14 residues long.